The entry that follows covers one TCR beta chain sequence. Its antigen is as yet unknown. The source of the sample is a study of shared clonotypes between healthy human individuals. Trimming left V 10 bases short and J 4 bases short, with 14 bases between. The CDR3 consists of 12 residues. Germline CDR1 and CDR2: MNHNY and SVGAGI (reference sequence). Study outcomes and limitations: Large depth notwithstanding, sorted-subset sequencing proved incomplete by rarefaction.

Here immunoSEQ multiplex PCR was the method, and the copy in TCRdb shows in-frame clones only, minus some. Here the sample spans about 2.3 million clones, 80% to 95% being singletons. V is TRBV6-6 and J is TRBJ2-7; D is perhaps TRBD1 (6 bases). The sequencing sample was made of naive CD4+ T cells from PBMCs. Subset in this sample: CD45RA+ positively selected. The source is a man between 18 and 29 years old in good health. Some clones in this sample may be carry-over from other donors' samples. CDR3 bases: TGTGCCACCCGGACAGCTACATACGAGCAGTACTTC. Translation gives CATRTATYEQYF.